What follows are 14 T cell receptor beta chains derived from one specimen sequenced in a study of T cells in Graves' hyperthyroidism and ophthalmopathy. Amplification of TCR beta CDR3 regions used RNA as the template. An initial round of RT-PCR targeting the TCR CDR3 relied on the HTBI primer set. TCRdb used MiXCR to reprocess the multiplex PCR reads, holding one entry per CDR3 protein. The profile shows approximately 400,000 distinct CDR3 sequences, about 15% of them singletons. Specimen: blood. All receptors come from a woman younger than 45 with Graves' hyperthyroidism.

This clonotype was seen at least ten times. The CDR3 loop is CASSLWLAGSYEQYF. The CDR3 DNA is TGTGCCAGCAGTTTATGGCTAGCGGGGTCCTACGAGCAGTACTTC. J is TRBJ2-7 and V is TRBV28, with TRBD2 matching 9 bases. The CDR3 sequence is 15 residues long. The V gene end was trimmed by 0 bases and the J gene end by 1 base; junction bases not matched to a gene: 1. Per germline, CDR1 MDHEN and CDR2 SYDVKM.

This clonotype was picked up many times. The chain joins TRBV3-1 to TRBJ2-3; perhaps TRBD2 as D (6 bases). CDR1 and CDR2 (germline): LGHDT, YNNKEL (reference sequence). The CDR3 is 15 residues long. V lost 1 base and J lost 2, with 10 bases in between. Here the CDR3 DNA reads TGTGCCAGCAGCCAAGCCCTAGCGCCCACAGATACGCAGTATTTT. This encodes CASSQALAPTDTQYF.

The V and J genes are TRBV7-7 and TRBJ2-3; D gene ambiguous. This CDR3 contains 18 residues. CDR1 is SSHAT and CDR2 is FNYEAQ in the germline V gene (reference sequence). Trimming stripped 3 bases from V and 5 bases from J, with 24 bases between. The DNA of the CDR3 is TGTGCCAGCAGCTTCCCGAATGCGACTCAACCCGGCGGAGATACGCAGTATTTT. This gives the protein CASSFPNATQPGGDTQYF.

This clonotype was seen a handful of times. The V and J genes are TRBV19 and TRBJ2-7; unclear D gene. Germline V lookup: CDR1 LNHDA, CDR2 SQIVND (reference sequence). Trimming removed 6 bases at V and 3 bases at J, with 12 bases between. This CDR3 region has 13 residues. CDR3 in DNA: TGTGCCAGTAGCAACGGTCGGGTCTACGAGCAGTACTTC. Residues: CASSNGRVYEQYF.

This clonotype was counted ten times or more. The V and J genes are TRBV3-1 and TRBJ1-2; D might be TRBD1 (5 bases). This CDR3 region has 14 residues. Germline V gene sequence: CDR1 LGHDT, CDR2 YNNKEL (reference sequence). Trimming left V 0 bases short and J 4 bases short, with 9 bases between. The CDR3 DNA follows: TGTGCCAGCAGCCAAGATGACAGAGGCTATGGCTACACCTTC. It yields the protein CASSQDDRGYGYTF.

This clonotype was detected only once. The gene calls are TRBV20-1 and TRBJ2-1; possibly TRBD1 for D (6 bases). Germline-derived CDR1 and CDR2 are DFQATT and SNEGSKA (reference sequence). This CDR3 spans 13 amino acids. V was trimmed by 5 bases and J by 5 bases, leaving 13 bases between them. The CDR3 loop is CSAARQVDNEQFF. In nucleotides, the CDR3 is TGCAGTGCTGCTAGACAGGTAGACAATGAGCAGTTCTTC.

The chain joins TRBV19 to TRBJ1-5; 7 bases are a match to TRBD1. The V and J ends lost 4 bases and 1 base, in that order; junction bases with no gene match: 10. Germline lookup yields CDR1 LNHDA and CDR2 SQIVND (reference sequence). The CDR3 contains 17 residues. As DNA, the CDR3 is TGTGCCAGTAGTACCCGGACAGGAAAGGGGAGCAATCAGCCCCAGCATTTT. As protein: CASSTRTGKGSNQPQHF.

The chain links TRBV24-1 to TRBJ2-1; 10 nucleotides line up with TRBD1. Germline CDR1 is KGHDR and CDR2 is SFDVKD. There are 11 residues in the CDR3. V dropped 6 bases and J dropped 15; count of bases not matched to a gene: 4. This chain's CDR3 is CATSFRDRGFF. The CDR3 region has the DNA TGTGCCACCAGTTTCCGGGACAGGGGGTTCTTC.

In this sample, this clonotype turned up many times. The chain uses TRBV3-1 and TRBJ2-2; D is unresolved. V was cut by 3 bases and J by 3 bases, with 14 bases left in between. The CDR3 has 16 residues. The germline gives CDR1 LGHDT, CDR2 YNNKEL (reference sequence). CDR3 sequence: CASSQHPTQDTGELFF. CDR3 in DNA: TGTGCCAGCAGCCAGCACCCTACGCAGGACACCGGGGAGCTGTTTTTT.

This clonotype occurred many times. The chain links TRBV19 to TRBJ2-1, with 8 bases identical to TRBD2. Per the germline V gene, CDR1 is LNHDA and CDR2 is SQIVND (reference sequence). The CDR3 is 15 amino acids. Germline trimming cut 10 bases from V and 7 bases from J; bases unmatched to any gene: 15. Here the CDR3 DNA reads TGTGCCACCAAGGGAGAGAGCGGGAGTAGGAATGAGCAGTTCTTC. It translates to CATKGESGSRNEQFF. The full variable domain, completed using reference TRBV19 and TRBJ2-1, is DGGITQSPKYLFRKEGQNVTLSCEQNLNHDAMYWYRQDPGQGLRLIYYSQIVNDFQKGDIAEGYSVSREKKESFPLTVTSAQKNPTAFYLCATKGESGSRNEQFFGPGTRLTVL.

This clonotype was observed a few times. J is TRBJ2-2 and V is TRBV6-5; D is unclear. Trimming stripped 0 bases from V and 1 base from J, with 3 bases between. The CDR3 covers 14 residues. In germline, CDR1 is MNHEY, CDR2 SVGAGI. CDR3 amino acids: CASSYSVNTGELFF. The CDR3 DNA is TGTGCCAGCAGTTACTCGGTGAACACCGGGGAGCTGTTTTTT.

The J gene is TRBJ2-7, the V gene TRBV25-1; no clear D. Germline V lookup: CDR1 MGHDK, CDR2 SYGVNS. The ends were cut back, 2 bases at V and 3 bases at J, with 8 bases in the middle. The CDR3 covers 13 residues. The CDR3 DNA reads TGTGCCAGCAGTGAAGACCTATTCTACGAGCAGTACTTC. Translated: CASSEDLFYEQYF.

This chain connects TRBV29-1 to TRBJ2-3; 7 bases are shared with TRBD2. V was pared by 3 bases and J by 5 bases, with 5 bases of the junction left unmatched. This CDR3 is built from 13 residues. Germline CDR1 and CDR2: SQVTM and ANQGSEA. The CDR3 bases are TGCAGCGTTGATAATGCGGGGGTAGATACGCAGTATTTT. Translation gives CSVDNAGVDTQYF.

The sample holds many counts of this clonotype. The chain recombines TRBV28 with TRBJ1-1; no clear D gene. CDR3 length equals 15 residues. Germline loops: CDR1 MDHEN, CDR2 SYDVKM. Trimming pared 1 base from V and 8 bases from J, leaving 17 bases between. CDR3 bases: TGTGCCAGCAGTTTATCTTCCGGGAACATACGGGAAGCTTTCTTT. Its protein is CASSLSSGNIREAFF. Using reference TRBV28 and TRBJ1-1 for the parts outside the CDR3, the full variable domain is DVKVTQSSRYLVKRTGEKVFLECVQDMDHENMFWYRQDPGLGLRLIYFSYDVKMKEKGDIPEGYSVSREKKERFSLILESASTNQTSMYLCASSLSSGNIREAFFGQGTRLTVV.